One and the same sample provided the 19 T cell receptor beta chains below, sequenced in a study of cytotoxic CD8 clonotypes in ibrutinib-treated CLL. The assay was immunoSEQ multiplex PCR, and TCRdb's table has in-frame clones only and misses some. The table records 130,000 to 150,000 clones, roughly three quarters of them present only once. The material was PBMCs, obtained after 12 months of ibrutinib treatment. These receptors were obtained from a human donor with chronic lymphocytic leukemia.

CDR3 residues: CASSLDLKWTSWSYEQYF. The DNA of the CDR3 is TGTGCCAGCAGTCTGGACTTAAAGTGGACTAGTTGGTCCTACGAGCAGTACTTC. V usage is TRBV28 and J usage is TRBJ2-7; 7 nucleotides line up with TRBD2. V dropped 5 bases and J dropped 1; count of bases not matched to a gene: 17. This CDR3 region has 18 residues. Germline V gene lookup returns CDR1 MDHEN and CDR2 SYDVKM.

The chain employs TRBV19 and TRBJ1-2, with 8 bases fitting TRBD1. The germline gives CDR1 LNHDA, CDR2 SQIVND (reference sequence). CDR3 length equals 13 residues. V shed 3 bases and J 4 bases; nucleotides not matched to a gene: 1. This CDR3 reads CASSMDRVYGYTF. The CDR3 DNA reads TGTGCCAGTAGTATGGACAGGGTCTATGGCTACACCTTC.

The rearrangement joins TRBV28 to TRBJ2-1; D is unresolved. The V gene lost 4 bases and the J gene lost 8 bases, with 9 bases spanning the gap. Germline V lookup: CDR1 MDHEN, CDR2 SYDVKM. This CDR3 contains 12 residues. The CDR3 nucleotides read TGTGCCAGCAGTTCAGGTATCCATGAGCAGTTCTTC. Its protein is CASSSGIHEQFF.

J is TRBJ2-1 and V is TRBV19, with D hard to call. Trimming left V 3 bases short and J 3 bases short, with 9 bases between. The CDR3 covers 14 residues. CDR1 and CDR2 (germline): LNHDA, SQIVND (reference sequence). This CDR3 is CASSIGEDYNEQFF. In DNA, the CDR3 is TGTGCCAGTAGTATTGGCGAGGACTACAATGAGCAGTTCTTC.

The chain carries TRBV6-1 and TRBJ1-5; TRBD1 matches 9 bases. Germline V gene lookup returns CDR1 MNHNS and CDR2 SASEGT. This CDR3 spans 15 amino acids. V lost 3 bases to trimming and J lost 7 bases; unmatched junction nucleotides: 7. CDR3 sequence reads: CASSDGTGFIQPQHF. CDR3 in DNA: TGTGCCAGCAGTGACGGGACAGGGTTTATCCAGCCCCAGCATTTT.

This clone came up once. The V call is TRBV6-5, the J call TRBJ1-2, with D unclear. Germline V gene data show CDR1 as MNHEY and CDR2 as SVGAGI. V was trimmed by 0 bases and J by 2 bases, leaving 4 bases between them. This CDR3 region has 13 residues. The CDR3 reads CASSYSDNYGYTF. The DNA of the CDR3 is TGTGCCAGCAGTTACTCGGACAACTATGGCTACACCTTC.

This chain uses TRBV25-1 with TRBJ2-3, with D tentatively TRBD1 or TRBD2 (5 bases each). Per germline, CDR1 MGHDK and CDR2 SYGVNS. The V and J ends lost 3 bases and 5 bases respectively, with 12 bases between them. The CDR3 covers 14 residues. The CDR3 loop reads CASSDSGRLDTQYF. CDR3 DNA: TGTGCCAGCAGTGATTCGGGACGGTTAGATACGCAGTATTTT. The full variable domain, in which reference TRBV25-1 and TRBJ2-3 provide the parts outside the CDR3, is EADIYQTPRYLVIGTGKKITLECSQTMGHDKMYWYQQDPGMELHLIHYSYGVNSTEKGDLSSESTVSRIRTEHFPLTLESARPSHTSQYLCASSDSGRLDTQYFGPGTRLTVL.

The chain carries TRBV7-9 and TRBJ2-1; 7 bases map to TRBD1. The CDR3 has 13 residues. Germline V lookup: CDR1 SEHNR, CDR2 FQNEAQ (reference sequence). Losses at the gene ends were 5 bases for V and 7 bases for J; bases not matched to a gene: 5. The CDR3 region has the DNA TGTGCCAGCAGCCTACAGGGGTGGAATGAGCAGTTCTTC. Protein: CASSLQGWNEQFF.

The gene calls are TRBV7-6 and TRBJ2-3, with TRBD2 as a possible D gene (7 bases). Deletions cut 3 bases from V and 1 base from J, with 14 bases between. Germline V lookup: CDR1 SGHVS, CDR2 FNYEAQ. The CDR3 consists of 16 residues. CDR3 residues: CASSFAGATGTDTQYF. The CDR3 nucleotides read TGTGCCAGCAGCTTCGCGGGGGCGACGGGCACAGATACGCAGTATTTT.

The chain recombines TRBV10-1 with TRBJ2-3; D is undetermined. The CDR3 runs 15 residues. CDR1 and CDR2 (germline): WNHNN, SYGVQD (reference sequence). V lost 5 bases and J 0 bases, leaving 12 bases between the germline ends. In DNA form, the CDR3 reads TGCGCCAGCAGTCCCGGGTATTCGAGCACAGATACGCAGTATTTT. Translation gives CASSPGYSSTDTQYF.

This rearrangement joins TRBV4-1 to TRBJ2-7, with 11 positions matching TRBD1. The CDR3 loop spans 15 amino acids. V lost 4 bases to trimming and J lost 6 bases; unmatched junction nucleotides: 8. CDR1 and CDR2 (germline): MGHRA, YSYEKL. CDR3 nucleotide sequence: TGCGCCAGCAGCCCCAACCGGGACAGGGGGACCGAGCAGTACTTC. This encodes CASSPNRDRGTEQYF.

The V and J genes are TRBV29-1 and TRBJ2-1; D ambiguous. The CDR3 contains 14 residues. Germline CDR1 reads SQVTM; CDR2 reads ANQGSEA. Between the trimmed V and J ends, which lost 2 bases and 0 bases, there was a span of 8 bases. The CDR3 sequence: CSVELESSYNEQFF. The CDR3 DNA reads TGCAGCGTTGAATTGGAGAGCTCCTACAATGAGCAGTTCTTC.

This clone was found once. The CDR3 sequence is CASQQTDTQYF. The CDR3 DNA is TGTGCCAGCCAACAGACAGATACGCAGTATTTT. The chain links TRBV27 to TRBJ2-3; D gene ambiguous. Trimming took 8 bases from V and 3 from J, leaving 6 bases between them. This CDR3 is built from 11 residues. CDR1 and CDR2 (germline): MNHEY, SMNVEV (reference sequence).

This clone was observed a single time. The chain is built from TRBV11-2 and TRBJ1-3; TRBD1 is a possible D gene (5 bases). Trimming stripped 4 bases from V and 0 bases from J, with 13 bases between. Germline values: CDR1 SGHAT, CDR2 FQNNGV. The CDR3 loop spans 16 amino acids. Here the CDR3 DNA reads TGTGCCAGCAGCTCCGGGGACGGCTACTCTGGAAACACCATATATTTT. As protein: CASSSGDGYSGNTIYF.

The gene calls are TRBV27 and TRBJ2-1; 13 nucleotides match TRBD2. V dropped 8 bases and J dropped 0; count of bases not matched to a gene: 13. The CDR3 extends over 19 amino acids. Germline CDR1 MNHEY, CDR2 SMNVEV (reference sequence). The CDR3 sequence: CASRTIGGLAGTSYNEQFF. As DNA, the CDR3 is TGTGCCAGCCGTACCATCGGGGGACTAGCGGGGACCTCCTACAATGAGCAGTTCTTC.

J is TRBJ1-2 and V is TRBV2; D gene uncertain. CDR1 SNHLY and CDR2 FYNNEI come from the germline V gene. Trimming left V 2 bases short and J 7 bases short, with 14 bases between. The CDR3 is made up of 14 amino acids. The CDR3 region has the DNA TGTGCCAGCAGTGAAATTGGGATGGCCGGTGGCTACACCTTC. This encodes CASSEIGMAGGYTF.

This clone was recorded a few times. V usage is TRBV4-2 and J usage is TRBJ1-5; D gene uncertain. Trimming took 0 bases from V and 5 from J, leaving 8 bases between them. This CDR3 comprises 14 residues. Germline V gene sequence: CDR1 LGHNA, CDR2 YNFKEQ. CDR3 residues: CASSQDTDYQPQHF. As DNA, the CDR3 is TGTGCCAGCAGCCAAGATACGGATTATCAGCCCCAGCATTTT.

CDR3 DNA: TGTGCCTCGCAGCGCTCCAAGGGAAGACTAGCCGGAAGCTACGAGCAGTACTTC. Protein sequence: CASQRSKGRLAGSYEQYF. V usage is TRBV30 and J usage is TRBJ2-7; the match to TRBD2 covers 7 bases. Germline V gives CDR1 GTSNPN, CDR2 SVGIG (reference sequence). This CDR3 region has 18 residues. With V trimmed by 7 bases and J by 3 bases, 24 bases remained unmatched.

The chain is built from TRBV7-2 and TRBJ2-5; D is possibly TRBD2 (6 bases). The CDR3 loop spans 16 amino acids. The germline V and J ends were trimmed by 0 bases and 1 base, with 12 bases remaining between them. Germline-derived CDR1 and CDR2 are SGHTA and FQGNSA. CDR3 sequence: CASSLASGEGQETQYF. CDR3 sequence (DNA): TGTGCCAGCAGCTTAGCGTCGGGAGAGGGCCAAGAGACCCAGTACTTC.